The T cell receptor beta chain described here comes from a study of monozygotic twins with inflammatory bowel disease. Template switching was used to attach UMIs, which incorporated a 6-nucleotide sample barcode. For each CDR3 protein, TCRdb gives one entry from its re-call of the 5' RACE reads, without DNA. The sample totals approximately 400,000 distinct CDR3 sequences. The CDR3 runs 11 residues. The V gene is TRBV12-3 or TRBV12-4, the J gene TRBJ2-3; TCRdb names TRBD1, which stays unverified in the absence of DNA. The receptor was derived from a human donor with ulcerative colitis or Crohn's disease, or a healthy co-twin of an affected twin (not recorded which). Source material: blood. The CDR3 here is CASSGGDTQYF.